Listed below are T cell receptor beta chains from one sample, sequenced in a study of T cells after yellow fever vaccination. TCRdb reprocessed the 5' RACE reads via MiXCR and lists one record per CDR3 protein. The table records about 500,000 distinct CDR3 sequences, less than 20% of them present only once. The sample in question was PBMCs, obtained less than 6 days after the first yellow fever vaccination. The source is a man younger than 35 who received the YFV17D yellow fever vaccine. Each CDR3 is given with its conserved first and last residue. The D gene is left open where the match is weak. Part of the rows lack a size; the others show once, few, many or a class for expanded clones.

abundance	v_gene	d_gene	j_gene	CDR3aa	CDR3nt
-	TRBV6-2/TRBV6-3	TRBD1	TRBJ2-1	CASSLTGTGEQFF	TGTGCCAGCAGCCTCACGGGGACAGGTGAGCAGTTCTTC
-	TRBV6-5	TRBD1	TRBJ2-4	CASSYAGTGSPKNIQYF	TGTGCCAGCAGTTACGCCGGGACAGGCTCCCCCAAAAACATTCAGTACTTC
-	TRBV12-3/TRBV12-4	-	TRBJ1-2	CASSPLGQNYGYTF	TGTGCCAGCAGTCCGCTGGGGCAAAACTATGGCTACACCTTC
many	TRBV27	-	TRBJ2-5	CASSSRTEETQYF	TGTGCCAGCAGTTCCCGGACAGAAGAGACCCAGTACTTC
-	TRBV24-1	TRBD1	TRBJ1-2	CATSPGDRDYGYTF	TGTGCCACCAGCCCTGGGGACAGGGACTATGGCTACACCTTC
-	TRBV7-2	-	TRBJ2-7	CASGQGPHEQYF	TGTGCCAGCGGGCAGGGCCCCCACGAGCAGTACTTC
-	TRBV7-2	TRBD2	TRBJ2-5	CASSLVGRGGPKTQYF	TGTGCCAGCAGCTTAGTCGGGCGGGGGGGCCCAAAGACCCAGTACTTC
many	TRBV5-1	TRBD1	TRBJ2-1	CASSWGQGASYNEQFF	TGCGCCAGCAGCTGGGGACAGGGGGCGTCCTACAATGAGCAGTTCTTC
-	TRBV29-1	-	TRBJ1-2	CSVEPYYGYTF	TGCAGCGTTGAGCCTTACTATGGCTACACCTTC
-	TRBV30	TRBD1	TRBJ1-6	CAWTRDRGSPLHF	TGTGCCTGGACCCGGGACAGGGGCTCACCCCTCCACTTT
few	TRBV10-3	TRBD1	TRBJ2-7	CAISEPGQGTYEQYF	TGTGCCATCAGTGAACCGGGACAGGGTACCTACGAGCAGTACTTC
-	TRBV7-2	TRBD1	TRBJ2-2	CASSLTGAGELFF	TGTGCCAGCAGCTTAACAGGGGCTGGGGAGCTGTTTTTT
-	TRBV5-1	TRBD1	TRBJ2-2	CASSSDRTYGELFF	TGCGCCAGCAGCTCGGACAGGACCTACGGGGAGCTGTTTTTT
-	TRBV20-1	-	TRBJ1-1	CSARDIRTGYTEAFF	TGCAGTGCTAGAGATATAAGGACGGGGTACACTGAAGCTTTCTTT
-	TRBV29-1	TRBD1	TRBJ2-7	CSVLGQVSYEQYF	TGCAGCGTGCTGGGACAGGTGTCCTACGAGCAGTACTTC
-	TRBV11-3	TRBD2	TRBJ2-1	CASSFLTSGGLDEQFF	TGTGCCAGCAGCTTTCTGACTAGCGGGGGTCTAGATGAGCAGTTCTTC
-	TRBV20-1	TRBD2	TRBJ2-1	CSAARTSGGNNEQFF	TGCAGTGCCGCTCGGACTAGCGGGGGGAACAATGAGCAGTTCTTC
many	TRBV20-1	TRBD2	TRBJ2-1	CSASRPGGLAGSHSYNEQFF	TGCAGTGCTAGTCGACCAGGGGGACTAGCGGGGTCCCACTCCTACAATGAGCAGTTCTTC
-	TRBV18	-	TRBJ2-6	CASSPPWGSGANVLTF	TGTGCCAGCTCACCACCTTGGGGGTCTGGGGCCAACGTCCTGACTTTC
-	TRBV5-1	-	TRBJ2-1	CASSEGRYNEQFF	TGCGCCAGCAGCGAGGGGCGCTACAATGAGCAGTTCTTC
-	TRBV4-1	-	TRBJ2-1	CASSQDPTGTLNAHEQFF	TGCGCCAGCAGCCAAGATCCAACCGGGACTTTGAACGCTCATGAGCAGTTCTTC
-	TRBV7-6	TRBD1	TRBJ2-2	CASSLQGATLSRELFF	TGTGCCAGCAGCTTACAGGGGGCGACTCTTTCCCGGGAGCTGTTTTTT
-	TRBV9	-	TRBJ2-1	CASTLDWASREQFF	TGTGCCAGCACCCTGGACTGGGCATCTCGGGAGCAGTTCTTC
many	TRBV7-9	-	TRBJ2-1	CASSITGAGNEQFF	TGTGCCAGCAGTATAACGGGGGCAGGGAATGAGCAGTTCTTC
-	TRBV11-3	-	TRBJ1-5	CIARTPYQPQHF	TGTATTGCCAGGACACCATATCAGCCCCAGCATTTT
few	TRBV12-3/TRBV12-4	TRBD2	TRBJ2-1	CASSPLAGENNEQFF	TGTGCCAGCAGTCCTCTAGCGGGGGAGAACAATGAGCAGTTCTTC
once	TRBV19	TRBD1	TRBJ1-1	CASSGQGIWTEAFF	TGTGCCAGTAGTGGACAGGGGATCTGGACTGAAGCTTTCTTT
few	TRBV5-1	TRBD2	TRBJ2-3	CASSGTSNTDTQYF	TGCGCCAGCAGCGGGACTAGCAATACAGATACGCAGTATTTT
-	TRBV20-1	TRBD2	TRBJ2-4	CSARPGGGGNIQYF	TGCAGTGCTAGACCGGGGGGGGGAGGAAACATTCAGTACTTC
-	TRBV10-3	-	TRBJ2-5	CAISESAGQETQYF	TGTGCCATCAGCGAGTCGGCAGGACAAGAGACCCAGTACTTC
once	TRBV5-1	TRBD1	TRBJ2-6	CASLTGGSSGANVLTF	TGCGCCAGCCTTACAGGGGGCAGCTCTGGGGCCAACGTCCTGACTTTC
-	TRBV4-3	-	TRBJ2-5	CASSKTYQETQYF	TGCGCCAGCAGCAAGACGTATCAAGAGACCCAGTACTTC
few	TRBV27	-	TRBJ2-7	CASSFTGSEQYF	TGTGCCAGCAGTTTCACGGGGTCCGAGCAGTACTTC
many	TRBV5-1	-	TRBJ1-1	CASSTTDRNTEAFF	TGCGCCAGCAGCACTACGGACAGGAACACTGAAGCTTTCTTT